The next 2 T cell receptor beta chains were all read from a single sample in a study of cytomegalovirus exposure and HLA in healthy donors. 13 Jbeta primers and 60 Vbeta primers were used for the PCR. TCRdb keeps only in-frame clones here, not all; method: immunoSEQ multiplex PCR. Among about 130,000 clones listed, approximately 80% were seen once. Sequenced material: PBMCs. The source is a man younger than 45 in good health and CMV-seropositive.

This clone was seen only once. This chain connects TRBV28 to TRBJ2-3; 11 bases are shared with TRBD2. Germline CDR1 reads MDHEN; CDR2 reads SYDVKM. There are 14 residues in the CDR3. The V segment lost 6 bases and the J segment 1 base; nucleotides outside the gene matches: 0. In DNA form, the CDR3 reads TGTGCCAGCAGGACTAGCGGGGGCACAGATACGCAGTATTTT. It encodes CASRTSGGTDTQYF.

The chain recombines TRBV27 with TRBJ2-3, with 11 bases that match TRBD1. The CDR3 has 15 residues. J was trimmed by 5 bases and V by 4 bases; bases with no gene match: 5. Germline V gene lookup returns CDR1 MNHEY and CDR2 SMNVEV (reference sequence). The CDR3 DNA reads as TGTGCCAGCAGTTCTCCGGGACAGGGGGTAGATACGCAGTATTTT. This translates into CASSSPGQGVDTQYF.